The present T cell receptor beta chain was sequenced within a study of cytomegalovirus exposure and HLA in healthy donors. Concerning this clone: As yet, its antigen is unknown.

Findings and caveats of the study: CMV serostatus was the only immune exposure information that was available.

Germline loops: CDR1 SGHRS, CDR2 YFSETQ. Trimming at V came to 3 bases and at J to 2 bases, leaving 5 bases not matched to a gene. CDR3 length: 14 residues. The PCR used 60 Vbeta and 13 Jbeta primers. Original processing methods: The authors later counted some 76 million unique TCR beta chains, around 9.9 million of them shared. The protocol was immunoSEQ multiplex PCR, while the TCRdb copy is restricted to in-frame clones and leaves out a portion. V, J and clone size reflect that table, while D and trimming were determined from the DNA. Here the sample spans about 190,000 clones, roughly 80% being singletons.

Sequenced material: PBMCs. J is TRBJ2-7 and V is TRBV5-1; 7 bases line up with TRBD1. This clonotype originated in a middle-aged man in good health and CMV-seropositive. CDR3 nucleotide sequence: TGCGCCAGCAGCTCGACAGGGACGACCTACGAGCAGTACTTC. Translation: CASSSTGTTYEQYF.